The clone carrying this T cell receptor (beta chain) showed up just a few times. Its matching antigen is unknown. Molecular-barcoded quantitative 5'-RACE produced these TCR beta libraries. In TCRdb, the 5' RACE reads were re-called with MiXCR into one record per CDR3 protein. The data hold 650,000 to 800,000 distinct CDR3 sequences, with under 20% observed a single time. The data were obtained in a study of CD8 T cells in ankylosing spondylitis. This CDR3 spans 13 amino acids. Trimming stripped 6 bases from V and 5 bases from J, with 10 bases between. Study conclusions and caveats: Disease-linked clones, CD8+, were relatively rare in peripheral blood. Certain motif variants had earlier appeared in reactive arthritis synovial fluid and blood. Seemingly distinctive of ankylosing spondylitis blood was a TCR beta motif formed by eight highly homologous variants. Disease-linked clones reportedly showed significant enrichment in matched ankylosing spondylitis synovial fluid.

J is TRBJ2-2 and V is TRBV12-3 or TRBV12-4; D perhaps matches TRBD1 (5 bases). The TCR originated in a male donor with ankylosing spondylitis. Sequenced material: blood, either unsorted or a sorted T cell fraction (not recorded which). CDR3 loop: CASRPTVTGELFF. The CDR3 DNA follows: TGTGCCAGCAGACCGACAGTGACCGGGGAGCTGTTTTTT.